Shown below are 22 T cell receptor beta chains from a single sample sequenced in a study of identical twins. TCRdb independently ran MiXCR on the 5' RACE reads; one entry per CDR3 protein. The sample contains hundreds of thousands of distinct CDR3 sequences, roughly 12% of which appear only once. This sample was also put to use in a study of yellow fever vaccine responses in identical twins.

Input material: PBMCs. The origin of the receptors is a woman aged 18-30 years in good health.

DNA of the CDR3: TGTGCCAGCAGCCAAGGGGCCCAGGGAAAATCCGAGCAGTACGTC. Amino acids: CASSQGAQGKSEQYV. This chain links TRBV3-1 with TRBJ2-7, with a tentative D call TRBD1 (5 bases). CDR1 is LGHDT and CDR2 is YNNKEL in the germline V gene (reference sequence). V was trimmed by 1 base and J by 6 bases, leaving 16 bases between them. This CDR3 is 15 amino acids long.

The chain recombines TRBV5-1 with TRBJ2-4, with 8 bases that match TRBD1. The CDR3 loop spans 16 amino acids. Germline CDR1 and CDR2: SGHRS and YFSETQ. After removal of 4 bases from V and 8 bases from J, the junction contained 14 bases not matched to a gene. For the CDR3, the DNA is TGCGCCAGCAGCCCCGCAACGACAGGGGATGGGGACATTCAGTACTTC. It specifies CASSPATTGDGDIQYF. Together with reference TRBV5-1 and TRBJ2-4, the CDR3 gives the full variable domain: KAGVTQTPRYLIKTRGQQVTLSCSPISGHRSVSWYQQTPGQGLQFLFEYFSETQRNKGNFPGRFSGRQFSNSRSEMNVSTLELGDSALYLCASSPATTGDGDIQYFGAGTRLSVL.

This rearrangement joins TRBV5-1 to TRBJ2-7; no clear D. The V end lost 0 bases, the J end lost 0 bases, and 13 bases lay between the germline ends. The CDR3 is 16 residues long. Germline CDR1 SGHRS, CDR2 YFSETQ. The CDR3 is CASSLAHRTYSYEQYV. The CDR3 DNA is TGCGCCAGCAGCTTGGCCCACCGAACCTACTCCTACGAGCAGTACGTC.

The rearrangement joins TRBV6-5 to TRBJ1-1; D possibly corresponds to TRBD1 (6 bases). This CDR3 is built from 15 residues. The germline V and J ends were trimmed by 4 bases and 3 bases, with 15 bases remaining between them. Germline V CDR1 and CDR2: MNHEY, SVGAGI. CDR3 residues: CASSFGGMGDTEAFF. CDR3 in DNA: TGTGCCAGCAGTTTCGGGGGCATGGGGGACACTGAAGCTTTCTTT.

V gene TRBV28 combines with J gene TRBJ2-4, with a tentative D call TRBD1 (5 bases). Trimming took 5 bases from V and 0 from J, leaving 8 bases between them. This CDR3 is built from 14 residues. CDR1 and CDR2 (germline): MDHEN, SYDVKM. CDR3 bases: TGTGCCAGCAGTGAGCAGGGAGCCAAAAACATTCAGTACTTC. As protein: CASSEQGAKNIQYF.

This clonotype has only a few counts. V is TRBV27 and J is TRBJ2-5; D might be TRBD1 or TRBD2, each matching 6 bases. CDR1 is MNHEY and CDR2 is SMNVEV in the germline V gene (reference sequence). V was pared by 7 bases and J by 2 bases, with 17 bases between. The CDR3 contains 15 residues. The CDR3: CASIAGGREQETQYF. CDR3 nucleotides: TGTGCCAGCATAGCCGGGGGCAGGGAACAAGAGACCCAGTACTTC.

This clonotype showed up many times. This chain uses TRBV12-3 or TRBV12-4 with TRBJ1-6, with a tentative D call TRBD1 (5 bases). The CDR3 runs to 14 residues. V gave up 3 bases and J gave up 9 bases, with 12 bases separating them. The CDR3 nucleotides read TGTGCCAGCAGTTTTGGGGCGCTGGGTTCACCCCTCCACTTT. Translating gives CASSFGALGSPLHF.

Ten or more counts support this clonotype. The CDR3 loop reads CATSDSSAGAQKLFF. CDR3 in DNA: TGTGCCACCAGTGATTCCTCCGCGGGGGCCCAAAAACTGTTTTTT. The J gene is TRBJ1-4, the V gene TRBV24-1, with D maybe TRBD1 (6 bases). Per the germline V gene, CDR1 is KGHDR and CDR2 is SFDVKD. This CDR3 has 15 residues. Trimming took 2 bases from V and 9 from J, leaving 15 bases between them.

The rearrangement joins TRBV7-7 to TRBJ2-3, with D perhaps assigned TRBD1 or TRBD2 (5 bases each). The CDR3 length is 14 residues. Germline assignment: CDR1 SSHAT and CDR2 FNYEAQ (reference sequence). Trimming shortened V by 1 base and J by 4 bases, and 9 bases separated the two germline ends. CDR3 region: CASSLGREPDTQYF. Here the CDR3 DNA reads TGTGCCAGCAGCTTAGGCAGGGAGCCAGATACGCAGTATTTT.

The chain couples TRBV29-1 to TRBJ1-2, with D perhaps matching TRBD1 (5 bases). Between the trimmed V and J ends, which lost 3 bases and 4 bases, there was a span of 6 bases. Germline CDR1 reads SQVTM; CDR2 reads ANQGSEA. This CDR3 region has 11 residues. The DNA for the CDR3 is TGCAGCGTTGAGGGGGGCTATGGCTACACCTTC. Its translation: CSVEGGYGYTF. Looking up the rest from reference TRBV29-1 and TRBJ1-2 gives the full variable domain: SAVISQKPSRDICQRGTSLTIQCQVDSQVTMMFWYRQQPGQSLTLIATANQGSEATYESGFVIDKFPISRPNLTFSTLTVSNMSPEDSSIYLCSVEGGYGYTFGSGTRLTVV.

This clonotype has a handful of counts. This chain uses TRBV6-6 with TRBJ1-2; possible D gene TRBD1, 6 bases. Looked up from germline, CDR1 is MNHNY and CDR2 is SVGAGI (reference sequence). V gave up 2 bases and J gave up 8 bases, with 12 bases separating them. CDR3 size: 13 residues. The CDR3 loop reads CASSYEQGYGYTF. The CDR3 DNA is TGTGCCAGCAGTTACGAACAGGGCTACGGCTACACCTTC.

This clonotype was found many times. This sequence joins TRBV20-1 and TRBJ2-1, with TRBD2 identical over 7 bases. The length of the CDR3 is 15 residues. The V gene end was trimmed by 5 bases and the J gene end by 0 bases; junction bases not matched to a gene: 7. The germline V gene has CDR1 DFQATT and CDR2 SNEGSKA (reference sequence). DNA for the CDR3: TGCAGTGCTTGGGGTGGCGGGAGCTCCTACAATGAGCAGTTCTTC. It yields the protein CSAWGGGSSYNEQFF.

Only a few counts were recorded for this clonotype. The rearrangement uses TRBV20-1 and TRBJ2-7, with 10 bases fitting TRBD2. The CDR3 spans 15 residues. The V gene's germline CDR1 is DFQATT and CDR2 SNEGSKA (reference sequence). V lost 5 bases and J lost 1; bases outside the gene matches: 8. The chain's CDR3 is CSAPQASGSSYEQYF. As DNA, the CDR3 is TGCAGTGCTCCTCAAGCTAGCGGGAGTTCCTACGAGCAGTACTTC.

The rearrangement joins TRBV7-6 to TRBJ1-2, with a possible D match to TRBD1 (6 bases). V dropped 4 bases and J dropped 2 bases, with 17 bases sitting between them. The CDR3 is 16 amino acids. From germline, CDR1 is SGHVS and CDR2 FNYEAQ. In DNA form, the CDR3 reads TGTGCCAGCAGCTCGTGGAGCGGGGGCGCGAACTATGGCTACACCTTC. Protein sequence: CASSSWSGGANYGYTF. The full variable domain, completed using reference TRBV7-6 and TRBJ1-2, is GAGVSQSPRYKVTKRGQDVALRCDPISGHVSLYWYRQALGQGPEFLTYFNYEAQQDKSGLPNDRFSAERPEGSISTLTIQRTEQRDSAMYRCASSSWSGGANYGYTFGSGTRLTVV.

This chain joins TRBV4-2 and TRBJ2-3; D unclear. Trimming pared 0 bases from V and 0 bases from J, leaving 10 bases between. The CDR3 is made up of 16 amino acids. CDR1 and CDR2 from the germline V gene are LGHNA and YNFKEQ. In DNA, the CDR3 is TGTGCCAGCAGCCAAGATTGGCGGAGAAGCACAGATACGCAGTATTTT. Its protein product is CASSQDWRRSTDTQYF.

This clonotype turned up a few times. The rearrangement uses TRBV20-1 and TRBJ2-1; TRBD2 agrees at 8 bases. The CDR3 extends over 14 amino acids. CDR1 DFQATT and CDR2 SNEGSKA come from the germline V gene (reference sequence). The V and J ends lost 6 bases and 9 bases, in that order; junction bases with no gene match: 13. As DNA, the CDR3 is TGCAGTGCCTTCCGTAGCGGGGACGCCGTTGAGCAGTTCTTC. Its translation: CSAFRSGDAVEQFF.

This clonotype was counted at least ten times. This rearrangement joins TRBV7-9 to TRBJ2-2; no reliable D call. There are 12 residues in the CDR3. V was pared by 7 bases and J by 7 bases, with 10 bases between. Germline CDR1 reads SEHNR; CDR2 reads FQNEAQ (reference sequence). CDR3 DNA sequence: TGTGCCAGCACCCCCGGGTTCGGGGAGCTGTTTTTT. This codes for CASTPGFGELFF.

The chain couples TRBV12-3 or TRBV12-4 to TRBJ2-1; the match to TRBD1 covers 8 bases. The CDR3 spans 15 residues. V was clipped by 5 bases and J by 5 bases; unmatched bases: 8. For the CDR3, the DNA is TGTGCCAGCAGTAGAGAGGGACAGGCCCACAATGAGCAGTTCTTC. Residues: CASSREGQAHNEQFF.

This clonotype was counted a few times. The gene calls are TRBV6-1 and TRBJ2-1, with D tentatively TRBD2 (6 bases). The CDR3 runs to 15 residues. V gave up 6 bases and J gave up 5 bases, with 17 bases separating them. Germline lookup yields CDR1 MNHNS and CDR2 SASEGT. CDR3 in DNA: TGTGCCAGCAGCTTCATCGGGACTCTGCACAATGAGCAGTTCTTC. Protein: CASSFIGTLHNEQFF.

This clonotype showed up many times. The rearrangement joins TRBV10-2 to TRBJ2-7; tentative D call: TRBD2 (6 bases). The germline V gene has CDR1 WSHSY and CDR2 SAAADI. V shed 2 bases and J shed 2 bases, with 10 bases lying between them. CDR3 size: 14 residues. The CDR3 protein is CASSEAGSTYEQYF. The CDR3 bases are TGCGCCAGCAGTGAGGCGGGATCCACCTACGAGCAGTACTTC.

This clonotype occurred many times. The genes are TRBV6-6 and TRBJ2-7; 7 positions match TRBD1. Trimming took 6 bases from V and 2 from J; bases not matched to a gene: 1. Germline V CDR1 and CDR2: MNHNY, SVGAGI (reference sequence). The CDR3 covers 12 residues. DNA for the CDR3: TGTGCCAGCAGGACAGGGACCTACGAGCAGTACTTC. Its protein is CASRTGTYEQYF.

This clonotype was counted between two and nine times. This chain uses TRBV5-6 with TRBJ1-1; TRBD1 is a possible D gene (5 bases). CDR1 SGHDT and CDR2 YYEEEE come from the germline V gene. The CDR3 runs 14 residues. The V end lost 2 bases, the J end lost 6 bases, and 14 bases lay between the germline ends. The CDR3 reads CASSFAPGRAEAFF. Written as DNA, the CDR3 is TGTGCCAGCAGCTTCGCCCCGGGGCGCGCTGAAGCTTTCTTT.